Shown below are 29 T cell receptor beta chains from a single sample sequenced in a study of blood T cells in healthy people across ages. PCR was performed a second time for roughly 7 to 12 cycles using a sample-barcoded 5' primer and a J-beta primer mix. TCRdb passed the 5' RACE reads through MiXCR, listing each CDR3 protein once. Of about 1.6 million distinct CDR3 sequences in the sample, roughly 32% were seen once. The sequenced material came from blood. The receptors stem from a woman aged 30 to 39 in good health.

This clonotype was seen a single time. This rearrangement joins TRBV11-2 to TRBJ2-1, with D possibly TRBD2 on 6 matching bases. Trimming stripped 5 bases from V and 16 bases from J, with 18 bases between. Germline V lookup: CDR1 SGHAT, CDR2 FQNNGV. The CDR3 is made up of 12 amino acids. CDR3: CASSPSAGPKFF. The CDR3 region has the DNA TGTGCCAGCAGCCCCTCCGCGGGGCCAAAATTCTTC.

V is TRBV7-2 and J is TRBJ2-1; D ambiguous. In germline, CDR1 is SGHTA, CDR2 FQGNSA. The CDR3 is made up of 11 amino acids. V lost 5 bases and J lost 8, with 7 bases in between. The CDR3 is CASSPAHEQFF. CDR3 bases: TGTGCCAGCAGCCCTGCTCATGAGCAGTTCTTC. The variable domain in full, with the rest retrieved from reference TRBV7-2 and TRBJ2-1, is GAGVSQSPSNKVTEKGKDVELRCDPISGHTALYWYRQSLGQGLEFLIYFQGNSAPDKSGLPSDRFSAERTGGSVSTLTIQRTQQEDSAVYLCASSPAHEQFFGPGTRLTVL.

Only one count was recorded for this clonotype. This chain links TRBV28 with TRBJ2-5; D may match TRBD1 or TRBD2 (6 bases each). The ends were cut back, 1 base at V and 11 bases at J, with 17 bases in the middle. The CDR3 runs to 14 residues. CDR1 MDHEN and CDR2 SYDVKM come from the germline V gene. The CDR3 sequence: CASSLFGGQNEQYF. CDR3 nucleotides: TGTGCCAGCAGTTTATTTGGGGGGCAAAATGAGCAGTACTTC.

V usage is TRBV6-5 and J usage is TRBJ2-6; D not certain. Germline V lookup: CDR1 MNHEY, CDR2 SVGAGI. The CDR3 runs to 15 residues. Deletions cut 3 bases from V and 4 bases from J, with 10 bases between. CDR3 coding DNA: TGTGCCAGCAGTTATCGGGCTTTAGGGGCCAACGTCCTGACTTTC. This translates into CASSYRALGANVLTF.

The chain uses TRBV12-3 or TRBV12-4 and TRBJ1-1; unclear D gene. CDR3 length: 13 amino acids. V lost 5 bases, J lost 8 bases, and 15 bases lay in between. Here the CDR3 reads CASSPDGFPEAFF. The DNA of the CDR3 is TGTGCCAGCAGTCCCGACGGTTTCCCAGAAGCTTTCTTT.

Many counts were recorded for this clonotype. This sequence joins TRBV4-2 and TRBJ2-3; either TRBD1 or TRBD2 may fit D (5 bases each). The germline V gene has CDR1 LGHNA and CDR2 YNFKEQ. Trimming pared 1 base from V and 5 bases from J, leaving 19 bases between. CDR3 size: 17 residues. CDR3 protein: CASSQAFWGRREDTQYF. The CDR3 nucleotides read TGTGCCAGCAGCCAAGCTTTTTGGGGCCGTCGGGAAGATACGCAGTATTTT.

The V call is TRBV20-1, the J call TRBJ2-2, with a possible D match to TRBD1 (6 bases). Trimming removed 5 bases from V and 0 bases from J, with 10 bases in between. Germline values: CDR1 DFQATT, CDR2 SNEGSKA (reference sequence). This CDR3 is 14 amino acids long. The DNA of the CDR3 is TGCAGTGCTCCGGACAGAGCGAACACCGGGGAGCTGTTTTTT. This encodes CSAPDRANTGELFF.

The gene calls are TRBV3-1 and TRBJ1-6; D not certain. This CDR3 comprises 12 residues. V was cut by 4 bases and J by 8 bases, with 6 bases left in between. Germline CDR1 reads LGHDT; CDR2 reads YNNKEL (reference sequence). The CDR3 protein is CASSRIDSPLHF. The CDR3 DNA follows: TGTGCCAGCAGCCGCATAGATTCACCCCTCCACTTT.

On this clonotype itself: One end of the junction varies from germline; a read error may be responsible. This sequence joins TRBV29-1 and TRBJ2-2; D is perhaps TRBD2 (5 bases). This CDR3 has 13 amino acids. In germline, CDR1 is SQVTM, CDR2 ANQGSEA. The CDR3 here is CSVDGQNTGERFF. The CDR3 nucleotides are TGCAGCGTTGACGGTCAGAACACCGGGGAGCGGTTTTTT.

V usage is TRBV20-1 and J usage is TRBJ2-4, with D perhaps TRBD1 or TRBD2 (5 bases each). CDR1 is DFQATT, CDR2 SNEGSKA, per germline (reference sequence). The CDR3 runs to 14 residues. Trimming shortened V by 6 bases and J by 4 bases, and 16 bases separated the two germline ends. CDR3 protein: CSARTGTDKNIQYF. CDR3 coding DNA: TGCAGTGCCAGGACCGGGACCGATAAAAACATTCAGTACTTC.

The J gene is TRBJ2-7, the V gene TRBV2; TRBD1 matches 9 bases. Trimming took 1 base from V and 1 from J; bases not matched to a gene: 2. Germline loops: CDR1 SNHLY, CDR2 FYNNEI. The CDR3 has 15 amino acids. The CDR3 region has the DNA TGTGCCAGCAGTGAAGAACAGGGGGCTTCCTACGAGCAGTACTTC. Protein product: CASSEEQGASYEQYF.

Comment on this clonotype: This clone may be a read error of a much larger clone one base away. This sequence joins TRBV20-1 and TRBJ1-2; 7 bases agree with TRBD1. V was pared by 3 bases and J by 12 bases, with 7 bases of the junction left unmatched. The CDR3 has 11 amino acids. From germline, CDR1 is DFQATT and CDR2 SNEGSKA (reference sequence). The CDR3 loop reads CSASSKQGNTF. In DNA form, the CDR3 reads TGCAGTGCTAGTTCCAAACAGGGGAACACCTTC.

V is TRBV20-1 and J is TRBJ2-5; possibly TRBD2 for D (6 bases). This CDR3 is built from 16 residues. Germline V CDR1 and CDR2: DFQATT, SNEGSKA (reference sequence). Trimming pared 4 bases from V and 1 base from J, leaving 19 bases between. The CDR3 DNA is TGCAGTGCTACTTCGGGGAGGTCGGGGATCCAAGAGACCCAGTACTTC. It encodes CSATSGRSGIQETQYF.

In its sample, this clonotype was seen a few times. The CDR3 loop is CAWSVDRTNYGYTF. The CDR3 nucleotides read TGTGCCTGGAGCGTCGACAGAACTAACTATGGCTACACCTTC. The rearrangement joins TRBV30 to TRBJ1-2; D may be TRBD1 (5 bases). The CDR3 is made up of 14 amino acids. V was shortened by 3 bases and J by 0 bases, with 11 bases between the two germline ends. CDR1 is GTSNPN and CDR2 is SVGIG in the germline V gene (reference sequence).

The chain employs TRBV4-1 and TRBJ2-1; 9 bases align to TRBD2. Germline CDR1 is MGHRA and CDR2 is YSYEKL. V dropped 4 bases and J dropped 9; count of bases not matched to a gene: 13. There are 16 residues in the CDR3. Here the CDR3 DNA reads TGCGCCAGCAGCCCCGGATTAGCGGGAGTAATTAGTGAGCAGTTCTTC. It encodes CASSPGLAGVISEQFF.

The rearrangement uses TRBV3-1 and TRBJ1-2; D is undetermined. The CDR3 runs 15 residues. Per the germline V gene, CDR1 is LGHDT and CDR2 is YNNKEL (reference sequence). The V end was cut by 4 bases, the J end by 10 bases, with 22 bases between. CDR3 coding DNA: TGTGCCAGCAGCCCATCCCGGGAGGCCCGTCGTGTCTACACCTTC. It yields the protein CASSPSREARRVYTF.

This clonotype was seen a few times. This sequence joins TRBV18 and TRBJ2-3; 14 bases agree with TRBD2. The CDR3 contains 14 residues. CDR1 KGHSH and CDR2 LQKENI come from the germline V gene. Trimming removed 8 bases from V and 9 bases from J; junction bases left unmatched: 7. CDR3 amino acids: CASLRGLAGETQYF. The DNA for the CDR3 is TGTGCCAGCCTCCGGGGACTAGCGGGAGAGACGCAGTATTTT.

This clonotype appeared many times. This sequence joins TRBV11-1 and TRBJ2-1; possibly TRBD2 for D (6 bases). Germline loops: CDR1 SGHAT, CDR2 FQDESV (reference sequence). Trimming cost V 5 bases and J 0 bases, with 32 bases left between them. This CDR3 has 22 amino acids. The CDR3 DNA follows: TGTGCCAGCAGCAACTCTCGAGCGGGCGGGGCCACCAGTCCGAGCTCCTACAATGAGCAGTTCTTC. It encodes CASSNSRAGGATSPSSYNEQFF.

The gene calls are TRBV27 and TRBJ2-3; D unresolved. Between the trimmed V and J ends, which lost 4 bases and 2 bases, there was a span of 10 bases. Germline CDR1 is MNHEY and CDR2 is SMNVEV (reference sequence). The CDR3 is 14 residues long. As DNA, the CDR3 is TGTGCCAGCAGTTGGGCCCCGTCCACAGATACGCAGTATTTT. Translation gives CASSWAPSTDTQYF.

As to this clonotype: A much more abundant neighbour one base away suggests this may be a read error. The CDR3 nucleotides read TGCAGCGTTGAGTATCCAGGGCGGAATGGCCACACCTTC. It translates to CSVEYPGRNGHTF. The chain links TRBV29-1 to TRBJ1-2; D possibly corresponds to TRBD1 (5 bases). The CDR3 sequence is 13 residues long. CDR1 SQVTM and CDR2 ANQGSEA come from the germline V gene.

There are a few counts of this clonotype. The V gene is TRBV7-9, the J gene TRBJ2-7; 13 positions agree with TRBD2. The trim removed 5 bases at V and 6 bases at J, leaving 13 bases unmatched. CDR3 size: 17 residues. Germline CDR1 and CDR2: SEHNR and FQNEAQ (reference sequence). The CDR3 nucleotides read TGTGCCAGCAGCGACTGGACTAGCGGGAGAGTCTTGGGCGAGCAGTACTTC. Translating it yields CASSDWTSGRVLGEQYF.

Details on this clonotype: At one boundary the junction diverges from the germline segment, which might be a read error. The chain combines TRBV10-3 with TRBJ1-2; D possibly corresponds to TRBD1 (5 bases). Per germline, CDR1 ENHRY and CDR2 SYGVKD. CDR3 length: 13 residues. CDR3 loop: CATQDSFNYAYTF. Written as DNA, the CDR3 is TGTGCCACCCAAGACAGTTTTAACTATGCCTACACCTTC.

This clonotype was picked up a small number of times. The chain is built from TRBV28 and TRBJ2-7; tentatively, D is TRBD2 (6 bases). The germline V gene has CDR1 MDHEN and CDR2 SYDVKM. Trimming pared 5 bases from V and 0 bases from J, leaving 17 bases between. CDR3 length: 16 residues. The chain's CDR3 is CASSPPGGSFSYEQYF. For the CDR3, the DNA is TGTGCCAGCAGTCCCCCTGGAGGGAGTTTCTCCTACGAGCAGTACTTC.

The chain uses TRBV9 and TRBJ1-2; 8 nucleotides align to TRBD1. Germline V CDR1 and CDR2: SGDLS, YYNGEE. The length of the CDR3 is 12 residues. With 3 bases clipped from V and 7 bases from J, the junction kept 2 bases outside the gene matches. In nucleotides, the CDR3 is TGTGCCAGCAGCGCCCAGGGGGCTGGCTACACCTTC. This gives the protein CASSAQGAGYTF.

In this sample, this clonotype turned up a few times. The chain joins TRBV20-1 to TRBJ2-3; possible D gene TRBD2, 6 bases. The germline V gene has CDR1 DFQATT and CDR2 SNEGSKA (reference sequence). CDR3 length: 14 amino acids. V was clipped by 0 bases and J by 4 bases, with 11 bases between them. As DNA, the CDR3 is TGCAGTGCTAGAGATGAGGGAGGTTCAGATACGCAGTATTTT. The encoded protein is CSARDEGGSDTQYF.

On this clonotype: A read error may account for a junction end that differs from germline. This chain's CDR3 is CACSRGGQGKSEQYF. CDR3 coding DNA: TGTGCCTGCAGCCGGGGGGGACAGGGGAAAAGCGAGCAGTACTTC. The J gene is TRBJ2-7, the V gene TRBV7-9, with 10 nucleotides matching TRBD1. The germline V gene encodes CDR1 SEHNR and CDR2 FQNEAQ (reference sequence). This CDR3 has 15 amino acids.

The CDR3 here is CASSSLNMGEQFF. The CDR3 bases are TGTGCCAGCAGCTCGCTAAACATGGGTGAGCAGTTCTTC. This rearrangement joins TRBV7-9 to TRBJ2-1; D gene unclear. This CDR3 comprises 13 residues. CDR1 is SEHNR, CDR2 FQNEAQ, per germline (reference sequence). The V end lost 4 bases, the J end lost 9 bases, and 13 bases lay between the germline ends. Variable domain in full (rest from reference TRBV7-9 and TRBJ2-1): DTGVSQNPRHKITKRGQNVTFRCDPISEHNRLYWYRQTLGQGPEFLTYFQNEAQLEKSRLLSDRFSAERPKGSFSTLEIQRTEQGDSAMYLCASSSLNMGEQFFGPGTRLTVL.

There are a few counts of this clonotype. J is TRBJ2-4 and V is TRBV24-1, with a tentative D call TRBD2 (6 bases). Trimming took off 2 bases at V and 0 bases at J, with 7 bases between the two ends. The length of the CDR3 is 15 residues. Germline CDR1 reads KGHDR; CDR2 reads SFDVKD. The CDR3 here is CATSDSGRAKNIQYF. DNA for the CDR3: TGTGCCACCAGTGATTCCGGGAGAGCCAAAAACATTCAGTACTTC.

This clonotype was seen a few times. The V call is TRBV7-9, the J call TRBJ1-6; 10 bases agree with TRBD1. Germline CDR1 SEHNR, CDR2 FQNEAQ (reference sequence). Trimming took 4 bases from V and 13 from J; bases not matched to a gene: 7. The CDR3 has 14 residues. CDR3 nucleotide sequence: TGTGCCAGCAGCTCAGACAGGGGGCGCACGCCCCTCCACTTT. This sequence encodes CASSSDRGRTPLHF.